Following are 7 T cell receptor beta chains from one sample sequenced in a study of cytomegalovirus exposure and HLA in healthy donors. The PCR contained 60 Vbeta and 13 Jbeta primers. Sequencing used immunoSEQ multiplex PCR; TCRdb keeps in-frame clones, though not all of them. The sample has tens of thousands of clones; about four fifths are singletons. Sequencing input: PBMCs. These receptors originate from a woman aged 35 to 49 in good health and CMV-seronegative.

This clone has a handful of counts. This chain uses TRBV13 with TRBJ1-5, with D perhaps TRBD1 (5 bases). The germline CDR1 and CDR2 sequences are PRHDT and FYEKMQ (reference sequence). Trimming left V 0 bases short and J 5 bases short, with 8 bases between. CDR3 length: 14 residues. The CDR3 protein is CASSLGLGDQPQHF. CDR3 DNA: TGTGCCAGCAGCTTAGGCCTAGGGGATCAGCCCCAGCATTTT.

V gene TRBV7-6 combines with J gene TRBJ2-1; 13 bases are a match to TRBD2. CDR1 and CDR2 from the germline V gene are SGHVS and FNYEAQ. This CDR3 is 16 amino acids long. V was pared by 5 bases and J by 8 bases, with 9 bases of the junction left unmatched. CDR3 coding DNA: TGTGCCAGCAGCCAGGGACTAGCGGGGCAGGGGGATGAGCAGTTCTTC. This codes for CASSQGLAGQGDEQFF. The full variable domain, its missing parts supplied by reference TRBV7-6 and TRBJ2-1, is GAGVSQSPRYKVTKRGQDVALRCDPISGHVSLYWYRQALGQGPEFLTYFNYEAQQDKSGLPNDRFSAERPEGSISTLTIQRTEQRDSAMYRCASSQGLAGQGDEQFFGPGTRLTVL.

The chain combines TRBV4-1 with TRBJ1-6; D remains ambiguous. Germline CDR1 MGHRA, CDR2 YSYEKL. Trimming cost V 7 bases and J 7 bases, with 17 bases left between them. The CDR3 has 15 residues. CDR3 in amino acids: CASTREAWPNSPLHF. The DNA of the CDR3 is TGCGCCAGCACCAGAGAGGCCTGGCCAAATTCACCCCTCCACTTT.

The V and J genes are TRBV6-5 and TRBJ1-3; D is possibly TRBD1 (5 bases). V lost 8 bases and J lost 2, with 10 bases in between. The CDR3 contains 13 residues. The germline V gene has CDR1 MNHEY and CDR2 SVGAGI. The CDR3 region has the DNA TGTGCCAGCGGTGGGGGGGCTGGAAACACCATATATTTT. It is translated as CASGGGAGNTIYF.

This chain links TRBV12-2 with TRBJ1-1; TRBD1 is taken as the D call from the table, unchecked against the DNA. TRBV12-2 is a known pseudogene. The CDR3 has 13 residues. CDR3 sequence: CASRRTGNTEAFF. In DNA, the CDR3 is TGTGCAAGTCGCCGGACAGGGAACACTGAAGCTTTCTTT.

CDR3 region: CASSSTGYGSSYNSPLHF. The CDR3 region has the DNA TGTGCCAGTAGTTCCACAGGGTACGGAAGCTCCTATAATTCACCCCTCCACTTT. The chain joins TRBV19 to TRBJ1-6, with D possibly matching TRBD1 (6 bases). Germline values: CDR1 LNHDA, CDR2 SQIVND (reference sequence). Between the trimmed V and J ends, which lost 5 bases and 0 bases, there was a span of 17 bases. This CDR3 has 18 residues.

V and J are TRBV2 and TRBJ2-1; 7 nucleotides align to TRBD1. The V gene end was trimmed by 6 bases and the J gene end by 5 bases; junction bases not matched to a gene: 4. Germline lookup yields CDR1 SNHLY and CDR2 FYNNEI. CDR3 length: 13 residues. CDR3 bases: TGTGCCAGCAGAATTGACAGGGACAATGAGCAGTTCTTC. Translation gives CASRIDRDNEQFF.